This T cell receptor (beta chain) is from a study of Ad26.COV2.S vaccination and SARS-CoV-2 variants. Generated by immunoSEQ multiplex PCR, the TCRdb table keeps only in-frame clones and is missing some. Of over 450,000 clones in the sample, roughly nine tenths were seen once. Study-level findings and limits: Vaccinated individuals (as opposed to placebo recipients) had higher spike-specific TCR breadth.

The sample's treatment: around 19 received Ad26.COV2.S at low or high dose, single or two shots; about 5 received placebo; per-sample allocation not given. Samples analyzed were those drawn on day 63 after the first vaccine or placebo injection. Donor was an adult aged 18-55 years in Boston. As for this clone: What it binds is not known.

CDR3 size: 12 residues. V lost 7 bases and J lost 6; bases outside the gene matches: 7. CDR1 is SQVTM, CDR2 ANQGSEA, per germline. The chain employs TRBV29-1 and TRBJ2-7; the match to TRBD2 covers 9 bases. The sequence was obtained from a person between 18 and 65 years old who received the Ad26.COV2.S COVID-19 vaccine or a placebo. The sample in question was peripheral blood, obtained in a trial of Ad26.COV2.S vaccine versus placebo. CDR3 sequence: CSGTGAGGEQYF. CDR3 DNA sequence: TGCAGCGGCACGGGAGCGGGGGGCGAGCAGTACTTC.